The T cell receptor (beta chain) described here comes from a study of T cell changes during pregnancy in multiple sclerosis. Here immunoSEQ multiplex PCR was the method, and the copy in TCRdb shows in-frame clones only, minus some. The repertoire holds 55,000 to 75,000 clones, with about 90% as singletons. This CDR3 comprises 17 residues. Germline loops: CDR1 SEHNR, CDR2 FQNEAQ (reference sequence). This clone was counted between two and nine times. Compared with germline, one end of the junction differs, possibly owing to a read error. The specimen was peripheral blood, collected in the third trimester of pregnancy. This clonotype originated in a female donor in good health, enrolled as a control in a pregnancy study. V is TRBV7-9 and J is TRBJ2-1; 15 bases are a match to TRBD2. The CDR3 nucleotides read TGTGCCAGCAGCCCACCCATGGGACTAGCGGGGGGTTTCGTGTGCCTCTTC. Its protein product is CASSPPMGLAGGFVCLF.